This T cell receptor beta chain was sequenced in a study of cytomegalovirus exposure and HLA in healthy donors. General study results and limits: As a later analysis revealed, the rate of TCR association differed by HLA locus, with DRB1 most and HLA-C fewest.

Germline V gene sequence: CDR1 MGHDK, CDR2 SYGVNS. V was clipped by 8 bases and J by 5 bases, with 22 bases between them. The CDR3 sequence is 17 residues long. 13 Jbeta primers and 60 Vbeta primers were used for the PCR. Data came from immunoSEQ multiplex PCR; TCRdb stores just in-frame clones and leaves some out. The sample includes about 60,000 clones, around 87% of them seen just once. As regards this clone: Its antigen is as yet unknown.

The receptor's source is a man younger than 35 in good health and CMV-seronegative. The chain is built from TRBV25-1 and TRBJ1-6; D remains ambiguous. Sequenced: PBMCs. CDR3 loop: CASEIPGFARHNSPLHF. In DNA, the CDR3 is TGTGCCAGCGAGATTCCAGGCTTTGCCCGTCATAATTCACCCCTCCACTTT.